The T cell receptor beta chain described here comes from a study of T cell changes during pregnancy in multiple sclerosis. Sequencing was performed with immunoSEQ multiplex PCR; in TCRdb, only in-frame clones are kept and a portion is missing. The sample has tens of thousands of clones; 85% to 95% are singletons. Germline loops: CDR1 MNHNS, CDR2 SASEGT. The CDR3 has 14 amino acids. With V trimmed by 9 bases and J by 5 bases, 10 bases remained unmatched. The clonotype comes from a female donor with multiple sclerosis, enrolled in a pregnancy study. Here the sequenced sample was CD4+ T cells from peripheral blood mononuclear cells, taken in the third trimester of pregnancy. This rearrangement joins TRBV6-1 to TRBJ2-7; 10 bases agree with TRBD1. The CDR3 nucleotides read TGTGCCAGTAGAGACAGGGGGCGCGAGGACGAGCAGTACTTC. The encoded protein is CASRDRGREDEQYF.